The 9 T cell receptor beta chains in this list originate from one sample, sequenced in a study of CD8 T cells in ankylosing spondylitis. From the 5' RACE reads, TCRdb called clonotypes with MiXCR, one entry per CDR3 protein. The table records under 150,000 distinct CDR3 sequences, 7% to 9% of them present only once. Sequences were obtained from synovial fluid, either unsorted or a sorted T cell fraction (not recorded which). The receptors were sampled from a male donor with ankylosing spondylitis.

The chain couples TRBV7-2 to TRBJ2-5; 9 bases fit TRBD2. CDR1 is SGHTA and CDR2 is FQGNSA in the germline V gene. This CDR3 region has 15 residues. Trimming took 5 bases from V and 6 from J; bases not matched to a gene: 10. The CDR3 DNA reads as TGTGCCAGCAGCCCCCCCGCGGGGGGGCAAAAGACCCAGTACTTC. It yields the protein CASSPPAGGQKTQYF.

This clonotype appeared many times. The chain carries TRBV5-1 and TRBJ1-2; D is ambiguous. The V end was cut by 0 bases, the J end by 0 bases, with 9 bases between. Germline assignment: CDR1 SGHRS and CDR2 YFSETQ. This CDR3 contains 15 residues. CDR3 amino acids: CASSLEGYSNYGYTF. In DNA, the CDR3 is TGCGCCAGCAGCTTGGAGGGTTACTCTAACTATGGCTACACCTTC. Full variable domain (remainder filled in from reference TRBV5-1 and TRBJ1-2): KAGVTQTPRYLIKTRGQQVTLSCSPISGHRSVSWYQQTPGQGLQFLFEYFSETQRNKGNFPGRFSGRQFSNSRSEMNVSTLELGDSALYLCASSLEGYSNYGYTFGSGTRLTVV.

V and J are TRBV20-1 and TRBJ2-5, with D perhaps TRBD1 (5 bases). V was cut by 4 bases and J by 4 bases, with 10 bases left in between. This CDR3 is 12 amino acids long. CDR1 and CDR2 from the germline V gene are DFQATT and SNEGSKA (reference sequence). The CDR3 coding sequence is TGCAGTGCTATCATGGGGCTAGAGACCCAGTACTTC. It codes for CSAIMGLETQYF.

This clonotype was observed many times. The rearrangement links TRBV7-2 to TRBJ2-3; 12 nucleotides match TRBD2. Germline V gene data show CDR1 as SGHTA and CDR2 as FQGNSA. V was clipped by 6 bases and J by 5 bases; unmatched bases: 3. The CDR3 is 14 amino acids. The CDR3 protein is CASSLAGGLDTQYF. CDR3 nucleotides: TGTGCCAGCAGTCTAGCGGGAGGGCTAGATACGCAGTATTTT.

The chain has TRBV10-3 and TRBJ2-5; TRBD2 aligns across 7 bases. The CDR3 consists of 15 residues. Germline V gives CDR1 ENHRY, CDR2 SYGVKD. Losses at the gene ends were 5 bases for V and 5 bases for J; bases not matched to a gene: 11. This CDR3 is CAISSRGRGVETQYF. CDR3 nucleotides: TGTGCCATCAGTTCCCGTGGGAGGGGTGTCGAGACCCAGTACTTC.

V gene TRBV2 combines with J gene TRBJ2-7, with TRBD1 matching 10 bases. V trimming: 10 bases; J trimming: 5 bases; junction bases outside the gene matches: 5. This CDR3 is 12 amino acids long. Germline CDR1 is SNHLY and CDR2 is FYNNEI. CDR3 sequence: CATRDRGNEQYF. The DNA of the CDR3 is TGTGCCACCCGGGACAGGGGAAACGAGCAGTACTTC.

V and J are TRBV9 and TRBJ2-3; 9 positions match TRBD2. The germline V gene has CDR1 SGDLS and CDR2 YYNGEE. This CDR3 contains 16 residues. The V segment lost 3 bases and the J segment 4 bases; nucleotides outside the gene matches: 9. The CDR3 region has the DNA TGTGCCAGCAGCGCCCGACTAGCGGATAGCGCAGATACGCAGTATTTT. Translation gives CASSARLADSADTQYF.

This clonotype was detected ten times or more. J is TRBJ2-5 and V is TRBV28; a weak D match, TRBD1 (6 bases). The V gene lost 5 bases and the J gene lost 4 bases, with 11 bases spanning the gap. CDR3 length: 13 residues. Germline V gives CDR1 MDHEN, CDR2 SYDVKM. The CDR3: CASSATGLETQYF. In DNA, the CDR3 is TGTGCCAGCAGTGCTACAGGGCTAGAGACCCAGTACTTC.

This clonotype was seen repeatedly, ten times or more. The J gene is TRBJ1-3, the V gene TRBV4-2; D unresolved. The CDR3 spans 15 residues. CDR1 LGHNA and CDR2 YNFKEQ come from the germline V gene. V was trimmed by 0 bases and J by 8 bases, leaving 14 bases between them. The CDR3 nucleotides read TGTGCCAGCAGCCAAGATAGAGAGGCCGGGGACACCATATATTTT. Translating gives CASSQDREAGDTIYF.